A single TCR beta chain is shown here with its context. Its target is unknown. The data derive from a study of beta chain features in type 1 diabetes. Trimming left V 5 bases short and J 0 bases short, with 13 bases between. CDR1 SEHNR and CDR2 FQNEAQ come from the germline V gene (reference sequence). This CDR3 is built from 15 residues. Naive, central memory, regulatory and stem cell-like memory cells within the CD4+ compartment were sorted using CD45RO/CCR7/CD25/CD127/CD95/CD27. TCRB transcripts that were expressed got sequenced, as all of the isolated RNA had been reverse transcribed. TCRdb's table, derived via immunoSEQ multiplex PCR, lists solely in-frame clones and lacks some. The sample records around 360,000 clones, 10% to 15% being singletons. Points from the study as a whole: Shortening that was moderate but significant affected the TCRB CDR3s of Type 1 diabetes patients in all four CD4+ subsets. In type 1 diabetes patients, VDJ junctions had fewer insertions; deletions at these junctions were more frequent.

The chain carries TRBV7-9 and TRBJ1-1; a possible D gene is TRBD1 (6 bases). This sequence originates from a woman in her late teens or twenties with type 1 diabetes. The sequencing input was naive CD4+ T cells from blood. CDR3 sequence: CASSPQGSLNTEAFF. Here the CDR3 DNA reads TGTGCCAGCAGCCCCCAGGGGTCCCTGAACACTGAAGCTTTCTTT.